One and the same sample provided the 27 T cell receptor beta chains below, sequenced in a study of blood T cell repertoires in COVID-19. The data were produced by immunoSEQ multiplex PCR, yet TCRdb's version contains in-frame clones alone and is incomplete. The data contain 150,000 to 200,000 clones, approximately 80% of them singletons. Material for sequencing was PBMCs or T cells enriched from blood (not recorded which). These receptors were taken from a man between 40 and 49 years old who had recovered from COVID-19.

The chain combines TRBV30 with TRBJ2-1, with D unclear. Trimming stripped 2 bases from V and 5 bases from J, with 4 bases between. Germline CDR1 is GTSNPN and CDR2 is SVGIG (reference sequence). CDR3 length equals 11 residues. CDR3 amino acids: CAWSLNNEQFF. CDR3 bases: TGTGCCTGGAGTCTTAACAATGAGCAGTTCTTC.

The chain has TRBV5-1 and TRBJ1-2; TRBD1 matches 7 bases. The ends lost 3 bases at V and 2 bases at J; junction bases unmatched: 10. Germline V CDR1 and CDR2: SGHRS, YFSETQ. The CDR3 is 16 amino acids. CDR3 residues: CASSSNPGTANYGYTF. CDR3 DNA: TGCGCCAGCAGCTCCAACCCCGGGACAGCAAACTATGGCTACACCTTC.

The CDR3 DNA reads TGTGCCAGCAGCCAACAGGAGGGACAGGGTAATGAAAAACTGTTTTTT. It codes for CASSQQEGQGNEKLFF. V and J are TRBV3-1 (or the pseudogene TRBV3-2) and TRBJ1-4; TRBD1 matches 9 bases. The CDR3 has 16 residues. Germline CDR1 and CDR2: LGHDT and YNNKEL (reference sequence). With V trimmed by 2 bases and J by 4 bases, 5 bases remained unmatched.

The rearrangement uses TRBV5-5 and TRBJ1-2; 7 bases align to TRBD1. V lost 2 bases to trimming and J lost 8 bases; unmatched junction nucleotides: 6. The germline gives CDR1 SGHKS, CDR2 YYEKEE (reference sequence). The CDR3 length is 13 residues. The CDR3 sequence is CASSFGQVEGYTF. The CDR3 nucleotides are TGTGCCAGCAGCTTCGGACAGGTCGAAGGCTACACCTTC. The complete variable domain, with remaining parts taken from reference TRBV5-5 and TRBJ1-2, reads DAGVTQSPTHLIKTRGQQVTLRCSPISGHKSVSWYQQVLGQGPQFIFQYYEKEERGRGNFPDRFSARQFPNYSSELNVNALLLGDSALYLCASSFGQVEGYTFGSGTRLTVV.

The J gene is TRBJ1-1, the V gene TRBV7-9; TRBD1 might be the D (6 bases). With 3 bases removed from V and 4 bases from J, the gap between germline ends came to 9 bases. This CDR3 spans 13 amino acids. Germline V gene sequence: CDR1 SEHNR, CDR2 FQNEAQ (reference sequence). The CDR3: CASSLQGITEAFF. CDR3 DNA sequence: TGTGCCAGCAGCTTGCAGGGGATCACTGAAGCTTTCTTT.

The chain is built from TRBV5-1 and TRBJ1-6, with D tentatively TRBD1 (6 bases). The CDR3 covers 14 residues. Germline CDR1 reads SGHRS; CDR2 reads YFSETQ. V lost 6 bases and J 7 bases, leaving 14 bases between the germline ends. The CDR3 region is CASNGGGGNSPLHF. The CDR3, as DNA: TGCGCCAGCAACGGGGGAGGGGGAAATTCACCCCTCCACTTT.

The chain couples TRBV5-8 to TRBJ2-3, with TRBD1 matching over 9 bases. The CDR3 loop spans 16 amino acids. Unmatched junction bases numbered 8, after V lost 1 base and J lost 5 bases. The V gene's germline CDR1 is SGHTS and CDR2 YDEGEE. CDR3 bases: TGTGCCAGCAGCTTGATGGGACAGGGAGATGGAGATACGCAGTATTTT. Its protein is CASSLMGQGDGDTQYF.

J is TRBJ1-2 and V is TRBV5-1; tentatively, D is TRBD1 (6 bases). CDR1 and CDR2 from the germline V gene are SGHRS and YFSETQ. V lost 4 bases, J lost 4 bases, and 14 bases lay in between. The CDR3 length is 14 residues. The CDR3 sequence: CASSTTGSGYGYTF. The CDR3 bases are TGCGCCAGCAGCACGACAGGTTCGGGCTATGGCTACACCTTC.

V usage is TRBV5-8 and J usage is TRBJ1-2; 9 bases agree with TRBD1. Germline V gene sequence: CDR1 SGHTS, CDR2 YDEGEE. CDR3 size: 13 residues. Losses at the gene ends were 8 bases for V and 2 bases for J; bases not matched to a gene: 4. The CDR3 reads CASGQGSNYGYTF. In DNA form, the CDR3 reads TGTGCCAGTGGACAGGGGTCCAACTATGGCTACACCTTC.

This clone was seen just once. The CDR3: CASEQDVADTQYF. In DNA, the CDR3 is TGTGCCTCGGAACAGGACGTGGCAGATACGCAGTATTTT. This chain links TRBV30 with TRBJ2-3; possibly TRBD1 for D (5 bases). Germline assignment: CDR1 GTSNPN and CDR2 SVGIG (reference sequence). The V and J ends lost 7 bases and 4 bases respectively, with 15 bases between them. There are 13 residues in the CDR3.

The chain uses TRBV5-4 and TRBJ2-3; weak D call: TRBD1 (5 bases). Trimming shortened V by 5 bases and J by 4 bases, and 17 bases separated the two germline ends. This CDR3 spans 15 amino acids. Germline CDR1 reads SGHNT; CDR2 reads YYREEE (reference sequence). CDR3 coding DNA: TGTGCCAGCAGATCCCCGGCGCAGGGTCCAGATACGCAGTATTTT. It is translated as CASRSPAQGPDTQYF.

The V call is TRBV5-1, the J call TRBJ2-3; 10 bases agree with TRBD2. In germline, CDR1 is SGHRS, CDR2 YFSETQ. V trimming: 3 bases; J trimming: 2 bases; junction bases outside the gene matches: 3. The length of the CDR3 is 15 residues. The CDR3 nucleotides read TGCGCCAGCAGCTGGACTAGCGGAAACACAGATACGCAGTATTTT. Translated, it gives CASSWTSGNTDTQYF.

V and J are TRBV29-1 and TRBJ1-2, with D maybe TRBD1 (5 bases). CDR3 size: 12 residues. The germline gives CDR1 SQVTM, CDR2 ANQGSEA. The V end was cut by 5 bases, the J end by 5 bases, with 12 bases between. DNA of the CDR3: TGCAGCGTTCAGGGATTTAAGTATGGCTACACCTTC. It encodes CSVQGFKYGYTF.

The chain combines TRBV30 with TRBJ2-3; maybe TRBD2 (7 bases). V gave up 2 bases and J gave up 5 bases, with 17 bases separating them. Germline assignment: CDR1 GTSNPN and CDR2 SVGIG (reference sequence). The CDR3 contains 15 residues. Here the CDR3 DNA reads TGTGCCTGGAGTTTTAGGCGGGGGCCGGGAGATACGCAGTATTTT. Protein product: CAWSFRRGPGDTQYF.

This clone was picked up one time. V gene TRBV5-6 combines with J gene TRBJ2-1; 15 bases fit TRBD2. CDR3 length equals 17 residues. V was pared by 9 bases and J by 2 bases, with 9 bases of the junction left unmatched. Germline V gene lookup returns CDR1 SGHDT and CDR2 YYEEEE. The CDR3 spells CATWTSGGAVAYNEQFF. In nucleotides, the CDR3 is TGTGCCACCTGGACTAGCGGGGGGGCTGTAGCCTACAATGAGCAGTTCTTC.

The chain is built from TRBV2 and TRBJ2-5; D not resolved. The germline V and J ends were trimmed by 4 bases and 4 bases, with 4 bases remaining between them. The CDR3 has 11 residues. Germline V gene sequence: CDR1 SNHLY, CDR2 FYNNEI. The CDR3 DNA reads as TGTGCCAGCAGTGTATCAGAGACCCAGTACTTC. Translated, it gives CASSVSETQYF.

This chain joins TRBV2 and TRBJ1-2; the D gene is possibly TRBD1 (6 bases). The CDR3 spans 15 residues. Germline V CDR1 and CDR2: SNHLY, FYNNEI. V lost 0 bases and J lost 2, with 10 bases in between. As DNA, the CDR3 is TGTGCCAGCAGTGAAGCGTTGACAGGAAACTATGGCTACACCTTC. Translation gives CASSEALTGNYGYTF.

This CDR3 is CASSPTSGASPYYEQYF. In DNA form, the CDR3 reads TGTGCCAGTAGTCCTACTAGCGGGGCGTCGCCGTACTACGAGCAGTACTTC. This chain uses TRBV19 with TRBJ2-7, with 10 bases identical to TRBD2. CDR3 size: 17 residues. The trim removed 5 bases at V and 3 bases at J, leaving 13 bases unmatched. Germline V gene data show CDR1 as LNHDA and CDR2 as SQIVND (reference sequence).

The chain recombines TRBV5-1 with TRBJ2-3; TRBD2 matches at 12 bases. CDR3 size: 19 residues. CDR1 SGHRS and CDR2 YFSETQ come from the germline V gene. Trimming at V came to 0 bases and at J to 3 bases, leaving 11 bases not matched to a gene. In DNA form, the CDR3 reads TGCGCCAGCAGCTTGGGCTCGACTAGCGGGGGTGTTGCGACAGATACGCAGTATTTT. The encoded protein is CASSLGSTSGGVATDTQYF.

The chain's CDR3 is CAIDRTGGPDTQYF. CDR3 coding DNA: TGTGCCATCGATCGTACGGGGGGCCCAGATACGCAGTATTTT. The rearrangement uses TRBV10-3 and TRBJ2-3; a weak D match, TRBD2 (7 bases). V was clipped by 8 bases and J by 4 bases, with 16 bases between them. CDR1 ENHRY and CDR2 SYGVKD come from the germline V gene. The length of the CDR3 is 14 residues.

The chain carries TRBV7-8 and TRBJ2-3; 9 bases are a match to TRBD2. The junction had 5 bases not matched to a gene; V was cut back by 5 bases and J by 11 bases. The CDR3 covers 12 residues. Germline assignment: CDR1 SGHVS and CDR2 FQNEAQ. The CDR3 nucleotides read TGTGCCAGCAGCCGTCGTAGCGGGGGGCAGTATTTT. This codes for CASSRRSGGQYF.

This chain uses TRBV7-3 with TRBJ2-2, with 9 nucleotides matching TRBD2. V trimming: 5 bases; J trimming: 7 bases; junction bases outside the gene matches: 11. Germline-derived CDR1 and CDR2 are SGHTA and FQGTGA. CDR3 size: 16 residues. Here the CDR3 DNA reads TGTGCCAGCAGCCGACGGGCTAGCGGGGACGGCGGGGAGCTGTTTTTT. As protein: CASSRRASGDGGELFF.

The V and J genes are TRBV19 and TRBJ2-3; 7 positions match TRBD1. This CDR3 spans 16 amino acids. Germline loops: CDR1 LNHDA, CDR2 SQIVND (reference sequence). The junction had 10 bases not matched to a gene; V was cut back by 4 bases and J by 3 bases. The CDR3 spells CASSRGDRVPTDTQYF. For the CDR3, the DNA is TGTGCCAGTAGTAGGGGCGACAGGGTTCCAACAGATACGCAGTATTTT.

The V gene is TRBV5-4, the J gene TRBJ1-2; 7 nucleotides align to TRBD1. Germline assignment: CDR1 SGHNT and CDR2 YYREEE (reference sequence). J gave up 8 bases and V 6 bases, and 7 bases lay outside the gene matches. This CDR3 region has 12 residues. The CDR3 spells CASTGQGEGYTF. Here the CDR3 DNA reads TGTGCCAGCACCGGGCAGGGGGAAGGCTACACCTTC.

The chain joins TRBV24-1 to TRBJ2-3; possible D gene TRBD2, 6 bases. The CDR3 extends over 14 amino acids. Germline V gene data show CDR1 as KGHDR and CDR2 as SFDVKD. V lost 6 bases and J 0 bases, leaving 9 bases between the germline ends. The CDR3 bases are TGTGCCACCAGTAAGGCGGGGAGCACAGATACGCAGTATTTT. As protein: CATSKAGSTDTQYF.

The chain joins TRBV11-2 to TRBJ1-3; D uncertain. The V gene lost 2 bases and the J gene lost 11 bases, with 13 bases spanning the gap. The CDR3 is made up of 13 amino acids. Germline V gives CDR1 SGHAT, CDR2 FQNNGV. The CDR3 loop reads CASSLSTVSAIYF. CDR3 sequence (DNA): TGTGCCAGCAGCTTATCTACGGTGTCGGCCATATATTTT.

This clone was picked up one time. The CDR3 region is CASNGGHWNTGELFF. Here the CDR3 DNA reads TGTGCCAGCAACGGTGGGCACTGGAACACCGGGGAGCTGTTTTTT. This chain uses TRBV7-7 with TRBJ2-2; no clear D. Germline values: CDR1 SSHAT, CDR2 FNYEAQ (reference sequence). The CDR3 covers 15 residues. V was shortened by 7 bases and J by 1 base, with 13 bases between the two germline ends. Together with reference TRBV7-7 and TRBJ2-2, the CDR3 gives the full variable domain: GAGVSQSPRYKVTKRGQDVTLRCDPISSHATLYWYQQALGQGPEFLTYFNYEAQPDKSGLPSDRFSAERPEGSISTLTIQRTEQRDSAMYRCASNGGHWNTGELFFGEGSRLTVL.